Detailed here is one T cell receptor beta chain. The data were produced by immunoSEQ multiplex PCR, yet TCRdb's version contains in-frame clones alone and is incomplete. The data contain tens of thousands of clones, approximately 90% of them singletons. This specimen belongs to a study of T cell changes during pregnancy in multiple sclerosis. CDR1 is PRHDT, CDR2 FYEKMQ, per germline (reference sequence). CDR3 length equals 13 residues. Trimming took 1 base from V and 4 from J, leaving 7 bases between them. Specimen: peripheral blood, collected in the first trimester of pregnancy. This rearrangement joins TRBV13 to TRBJ2-5; D may be TRBD1 (5 bases). The receptor was isolated from a female donor with multiple sclerosis, enrolled in a pregnancy study. Here the CDR3 reads CASSLAQGETQYF. The CDR3 DNA reads as TGTGCCAGCAGCTTAGCCCAGGGAGAGACCCAGTACTTC.